These 4 T cell receptor beta chains were sequenced from one sample in a study of blood T cell repertoires in COVID-19. The table came from immunoSEQ multiplex PCR; TCRdb's copy has only in-frame clones and leaves some out. Of some 140,000 clones listed, 70% to 85% are singletons. Sequenced sample: peripheral blood. The receptors were sampled from a woman of 80 years or more with acute or convalescent COVID-19.

This chain links TRBV5-6 with TRBJ1-1; D uncertain. The V and J ends lost 4 bases and 4 bases respectively, with 17 bases between them. This CDR3 has 15 residues. From germline, CDR1 is SGHDT and CDR2 YYEEEE. This chain's CDR3 is CASSADPGLLTEAFF. The CDR3 bases are TGTGCCAGCAGCGCTGACCCGGGATTACTCACTGAAGCTTTCTTT.

This clone was counted a single time. The rearrangement joins TRBV27 to TRBJ2-1, with 7 bases identical to TRBD1. Germline values: CDR1 MNHEY, CDR2 SMNVEV (reference sequence). The CDR3 loop spans 12 amino acids. J was trimmed by 7 bases and V by 8 bases; bases with no gene match: 5. CDR3 nucleotide sequence: TGTGCCAGCGGAGTCAGGGGGAATGAGCAGTTCTTC. The encoded protein is CASGVRGNEQFF.

The CDR3 sequence is CSVSGTSGAYNEQFF. In DNA form, the CDR3 reads TGCAGCGTTTCCGGGACTAGCGGGGCATACAATGAGCAGTTCTTC. The V and J genes are TRBV29-1 and TRBJ2-1, with 13 bases matching TRBD2. With V trimmed by 5 bases and J by 4 bases, 5 bases remained unmatched. The germline V gene has CDR1 SQVTM and CDR2 ANQGSEA. The CDR3 covers 15 residues.

This clone was observed a few times. This chain links TRBV3-1 (or the pseudogene TRBV3-2) with TRBJ1-3; no clear D. V was cut by 4 bases and J by 0 bases, with 7 bases left in between. This CDR3 is 14 amino acids long. From germline, CDR1 is LGHDT and CDR2 YNNKEL (reference sequence). The CDR3 loop reads CASSPQNSGNTIYF. CDR3 in DNA: TGTGCCAGCAGCCCTCAGAACTCTGGAAACACCATATATTTT.